This T cell receptor (beta chain) was found in a study of blood T cell repertoires in COVID-19. Study-wide context: Samples taken during acute and convalescent COVID-19 were collected in the United States, Italy and Spain. Nucleic acid was either cDNA or gDNA, and it came from T cells, B-cell-depleted T cells, or PBMCs.

How the authors handled the data: Reference gene primer amplification yielded estimated nucleated cell counts. Using immunoSEQ multiplex PCR, the repertoire was profiled, and TCRdb retains in-frame clones only, with some absent. The V and J calls and clone size were taken over from that table, and D and trimming were inferred from the DNA. This table holds roughly 700,000 clones, more than 80% found once. CDR1 is SGHRS, CDR2 YFSETQ, per germline. V lost 4 bases and J 0 bases, leaving 10 bases between the germline ends. The CDR3 loop spans 14 amino acids. The J gene is TRBJ1-2, the V gene TRBV5-1; D may be TRBD1 (6 bases). The sequence derives from a woman between 18 and 29 years old with acute or convalescent COVID-19. Sequences were obtained from peripheral blood. The CDR3 sequence: CASSPDSTNYGYTF. The CDR3 DNA follows: TGCGCCAGCAGCCCGGACAGTACTAACTATGGCTACACCTTC. Complete variable domain (other parts from reference TRBV5-1 and TRBJ1-2): KAGVTQTPRYLIKTRGQQVTLSCSPISGHRSVSWYQQTPGQGLQFLFEYFSETQRNKGNFPGRFSGRQFSNSRSEMNVSTLELGDSALYLCASSPDSTNYGYTFGSGTRLTVV.